Each of the 24 T cell receptor beta chains below was sequenced from the same sample in a study of human T cells and chemical hapten exposure. The time point denotes: healthy volunteer bleed at 6 weeks. The starting material, unfractionated whole blood, was used for total RNA extraction. TCRdb reprocessed the RACE reads via MiXCR and lists one record per CDR3 protein. The sample shows around 80,000 distinct CDR3 sequences, 8.6% of them seen only once. Sequencing used whole blood. The receptors shown here come from a male donor in good health. Some clones in this sample may be carry-over from other donors' samples.

This clonotype was seen a few times. The rearrangement links TRBV5-4 to TRBJ2-1, with 12 bases matching TRBD2. The CDR3 loop spans 17 amino acids. Germline-derived CDR1 and CDR2 are SGHNT and YYREEE (reference sequence). The ends lost 0 bases at V and 3 bases at J; junction bases unmatched: 4. Here the CDR3 DNA reads TGTGCCAGCAGCTTGGTTGCTAGCGGGGGGGACTACAATGAGCAGTTCTTC. It translates to CASSLVASGGDYNEQFF.

In its sample, this clonotype was seen many times. The V and J genes are TRBV30 and TRBJ1-3; maybe TRBD1 (5 bases). This CDR3 has 16 residues. Trimming cost V 1 base and J 0 bases, with 13 bases left between them. CDR1 is GTSNPN, CDR2 SVGIG, per germline (reference sequence). CDR3 amino acids: CAWSEYRPSSGNTIYF. The DNA of the CDR3 is TGTGCCTGGAGTGAGTACAGGCCTTCCTCTGGAAACACCATATATTTT.

The genes are TRBV11-2 and TRBJ2-7; 13 bases are shared with TRBD2. The ends lost 5 bases at V and 5 bases at J; junction bases unmatched: 9. Germline V gene sequence: CDR1 SGHAT, CDR2 FQNNGV. This CDR3 is built from 16 residues. CDR3 region: CASSTRTSGSTNEQYF. The CDR3 DNA reads TGTGCCAGCAGCACCCGGACTAGCGGGAGTACCAACGAGCAGTACTTC.

The chain joins TRBV5-1 to TRBJ2-7; 8 nucleotides align to TRBD2. Germline V gene lookup returns CDR1 SGHRS and CDR2 YFSETQ. CDR3 length: 14 residues. With 7 bases clipped from V and 2 bases from J, the junction kept 8 bases outside the gene matches. The CDR3 nucleotides are TGCGCCAGCGGCCCGACTAGCGAGACCTACGAGCAGTACTTC. This codes for CASGPTSETYEQYF.

This clonotype showed up many times. The genes are TRBV6-5 and TRBJ2-7; TRBD1 matches 12 bases. Per the germline V gene, CDR1 is MNHEY and CDR2 is SVGAGI. There are 12 residues in the CDR3. DNA for the CDR3: TGTGCCAGCAGCCCCGGGACAGGGGGCCTTTTGGTC. This sequence encodes CASSPGTGGLLV.

The chain carries TRBV5-4 and TRBJ2-5, with D possibly matching TRBD1 (5 bases). The V gene's germline CDR1 is SGHNT and CDR2 YYREEE (reference sequence). Trimming pared 9 bases from V and 2 bases from J, leaving 17 bases between. CDR3 length: 14 amino acids. The CDR3 protein is CAIPSGLGQETQYF. The CDR3 DNA follows: TGTGCCATTCCTTCAGGGCTAGGACAAGAGACCCAGTACTTC.

The table lists this clonotype with a few counts. The chain couples TRBV20-1 to TRBJ2-7; tentatively, D is TRBD1 or TRBD2 (5 bases each). Germline V gene data show CDR1 as DFQATT and CDR2 as SNEGSKA (reference sequence). The CDR3 runs 13 residues. The V gene lost 3 bases and the J gene lost 1 base, with 10 bases spanning the gap. The CDR3 nucleotides are TGCAGTGCTAGTAGGGACGAGTCCTACGAGCAGTACTTC. This codes for CSASRDESYEQYF.

This clonotype occurred many times. The chain joins TRBV7-8 to TRBJ2-5; 7 bases align to TRBD1. Per the germline V gene, CDR1 is SGHVS and CDR2 is FQNEAQ. The CDR3 spans 14 residues. J was trimmed by 5 bases and V by 1 base; bases with no gene match: 4. The CDR3 nucleotides are TGTGCCAGCAGCTTAGGCACAGGGGTCGAGACCCAGTACTTC. Translated: CASSLGTGVETQYF.

The J gene is TRBJ1-6, the V gene TRBV6-2 or TRBV6-3; no clear D. The CDR3 runs 17 residues. The germline V and J ends were trimmed by 2 bases and 0 bases, with 11 bases remaining between them. The germline V gene has CDR1 MNHEY and CDR2 SVGEGT. CDR3 protein: CASSYGRRSSYNSPLHF. The CDR3 DNA reads as TGTGCCAGCAGTTACGGACGCCGGAGCTCCTATAATTCACCCCTCCACTTT.

The chain has TRBV20-1 and TRBJ2-3; D gene unclear. V was shortened by 1 base and J by 2 bases, with 13 bases between the two germline ends. Germline V gives CDR1 DFQATT, CDR2 SNEGSKA (reference sequence). The CDR3 covers 15 residues. The CDR3 is CSARASAAPTDTQYF. The CDR3 DNA sequence: TGCAGTGCTAGAGCTTCCGCGGCCCCCACAGATACGCAGTATTTT.

There are a few counts of this clonotype. This chain joins TRBV20-1 and TRBJ1-5; D gene unclear. Germline V CDR1 and CDR2: DFQATT, SNEGSKA (reference sequence). V lost 5 bases and J 1 base, leaving 15 bases between the germline ends. This CDR3 comprises 15 residues. The CDR3 bases are TGCAGTGCTCGGATGGGCGGAAACAGCAATCAGCCCCAGCATTTT. It is translated as CSARMGGNSNQPQHF.

V gene TRBV4-1 combines with J gene TRBJ2-7; D gene uncertain. The germline V gene encodes CDR1 MGHRA and CDR2 YSYEKL. The CDR3 covers 15 residues. The V and J ends lost 0 bases and 0 bases respectively, with 9 bases between them. The CDR3 sequence is CASSQDSTFSYEQYF. The CDR3 DNA sequence: TGCGCCAGCAGCCAAGATAGTACTTTCTCCTACGAGCAGTACTTC.

This clonotype was counted between two and nine times. The rearrangement joins TRBV27 to TRBJ1-6; 9 bases map to TRBD1. The CDR3 spans 16 residues. Trimming at V came to 3 bases and at J to 13 bases, leaving 13 bases not matched to a gene. Germline V CDR1 and CDR2: MNHEY, SMNVEV (reference sequence). CDR3 amino acids: CASSFKGQGKGAPLHF. The CDR3 DNA is TGTGCCAGCAGTTTCAAAGGACAGGGGAAGGGAGCGCCCCTCCACTTT.

In its sample, this clonotype was seen many times. This chain joins TRBV6-1 and TRBJ1-5; weak D call: TRBD1 (6 bases). Trimming took 6 bases from V and 4 from J, leaving 16 bases between them. CDR1 is MNHNS and CDR2 is SASEGT in the germline V gene. The CDR3 spans 15 residues. The CDR3, as DNA: TGTGCCAGCAGCACACAGGGTCGGGGAAATCAGCCCCAGCATTTT. This gives the protein CASSTQGRGNQPQHF.

This clonotype appeared a few times. The chain employs TRBV6-5 and TRBJ1-3; no firm D call. This CDR3 region has 15 residues. The V and J ends lost 0 bases and 1 base respectively, with 7 bases between them. Per the germline V gene, CDR1 is MNHEY and CDR2 is SVGAGI. The CDR3 DNA is TGTGCCAGCAGTTACTCCAGAGTTTCTGGAAACACCATATATTTT. This sequence encodes CASSYSRVSGNTIYF.

In this sample, this clonotype turned up a few times. The V call is TRBV5-1, the J call TRBJ1-1, with D maybe TRBD1 (6 bases). This CDR3 comprises 12 residues. Deletions cut 3 bases from V and 7 bases from J, with 10 bases between. Looked up from germline, CDR1 is SGHRS and CDR2 is YFSETQ. This chain's CDR3 is CASSYGQSEAFF. Here the CDR3 DNA reads TGCGCCAGCAGCTACGGACAGAGTGAAGCTTTCTTT. The full variable domain, with the rest looked up from reference TRBV5-1 and TRBJ1-1, is KAGVTQTPRYLIKTRGQQVTLSCSPISGHRSVSWYQQTPGQGLQFLFEYFSETQRNKGNFPGRFSGRQFSNSRSEMNVSTLELGDSALYLCASSYGQSEAFFGQGTRLTVV.

This clonotype has ten or more counts. The V gene is TRBV29-1, the J gene TRBJ2-1; D remains ambiguous. The CDR3 is 11 residues long. Per germline, CDR1 SQVTM and CDR2 ANQGSEA. In DNA form, the CDR3 reads TGCAGTGGGTCAGCTAACAATGAGCAGTTCTTC. Protein product: CSGSANNEQFF.

This clonotype has more than one count but fewer than ten. The chain employs TRBV18 and TRBJ2-1; either TRBD1 or TRBD2 may fit D (5 bases each). This CDR3 has 17 residues. CDR1 is KGHSH and CDR2 is LQKENI in the germline V gene. V was shortened by 3 bases and J by 7 bases, with 22 bases between the two germline ends. For the CDR3, the DNA is TGTGCCAGCTCACCCCGGGACCCCGTCGGGGCACTAAATGAGCAGTTCTTC. Encoded protein: CASSPRDPVGALNEQFF.

CDR3 region: CASSSSGSLYNEQFF. DNA of the CDR3: TGTGCCAGCAGTTCCAGCGGGAGTTTATACAATGAGCAGTTCTTC. The chain joins TRBV27 to TRBJ2-1; TRBD2 matches 8 bases. This CDR3 is 15 amino acids long. Germline CDR1 is MNHEY and CDR2 is SMNVEV (reference sequence). Trimming at V came to 4 bases and at J to 4 bases, leaving 6 bases not matched to a gene.

This clonotype was seen once. The chain links TRBV5-4 to TRBJ1-2, with 7 bases identical to TRBD1. Trimming at V came to 4 bases and at J to 2 bases, leaving 2 bases not matched to a gene. There are 13 residues in the CDR3. Per germline, CDR1 SGHNT and CDR2 YYREEE (reference sequence). The CDR3 here is CASSGGQNYGYTF. CDR3 coding DNA: TGTGCCAGCAGCGGGGGACAGAACTATGGCTACACCTTC.

This clonotype was counted at least ten times. This sequence joins TRBV7-9 and TRBJ2-7, with 8 bases aligning to TRBD1. Germline lookup yields CDR1 SEHNR and CDR2 FQNEAQ (reference sequence). After removal of 4 bases from V and 5 bases from J, the junction contained 13 bases not matched to a gene. There are 16 residues in the CDR3. CDR3 protein: CASSSHSGTGGNEQYF. DNA of the CDR3: TGTGCCAGCAGCTCTCATTCCGGGACAGGCGGCAACGAGCAGTACTTC.

The chain is built from TRBV12-3 or TRBV12-4 and TRBJ2-1; D is unresolved. Trimming cost V 3 bases and J 10 bases, with 19 bases left between them. The CDR3 sequence is 15 residues long. CDR3 sequence (DNA): TGTGCCAGCAGTTTCGGGCAGTACCCAAAATGGGAGCAGTTCTTC. Its protein is CASSFGQYPKWEQFF.

In its sample, this clonotype was seen a few times. The genes are TRBV5-4 and TRBJ1-1, with D unclear. The V gene's germline CDR1 is SGHNT and CDR2 YYREEE (reference sequence). This CDR3 spans 12 amino acids. V was cut by 2 bases and J by 2 bases, with 4 bases left in between. The CDR3 DNA follows: TGTGCCAGCAGCTTCCTCAACACTGAAGCTTTCTTT. Its translation: CASSFLNTEAFF. The full variable domain, with the rest looked up from reference TRBV5-4 and TRBJ1-1, is ETGVTQSPTHLIKTRGQQVTLRCSSQSGHNTVSWYQQALGQGPQFIFQYYREEENGRGNFPPRFSGLQFPNYSSELNVNALELDDSALYLCASSFLNTEAFFGQGTRLTVV.

This clonotype turned up a few times. This chain uses TRBV3-1 with TRBJ2-3; tentative D call: TRBD1 (5 bases). V was cut by 1 base and J by 3 bases, with 8 bases left in between. The CDR3 is 14 amino acids. CDR1 and CDR2 (germline): LGHDT, YNNKEL (reference sequence). The CDR3 here is CASSQGTFTDTQYF. The DNA of the CDR3 is TGTGCCAGCAGCCAAGGGACATTTACAGATACGCAGTATTTT.